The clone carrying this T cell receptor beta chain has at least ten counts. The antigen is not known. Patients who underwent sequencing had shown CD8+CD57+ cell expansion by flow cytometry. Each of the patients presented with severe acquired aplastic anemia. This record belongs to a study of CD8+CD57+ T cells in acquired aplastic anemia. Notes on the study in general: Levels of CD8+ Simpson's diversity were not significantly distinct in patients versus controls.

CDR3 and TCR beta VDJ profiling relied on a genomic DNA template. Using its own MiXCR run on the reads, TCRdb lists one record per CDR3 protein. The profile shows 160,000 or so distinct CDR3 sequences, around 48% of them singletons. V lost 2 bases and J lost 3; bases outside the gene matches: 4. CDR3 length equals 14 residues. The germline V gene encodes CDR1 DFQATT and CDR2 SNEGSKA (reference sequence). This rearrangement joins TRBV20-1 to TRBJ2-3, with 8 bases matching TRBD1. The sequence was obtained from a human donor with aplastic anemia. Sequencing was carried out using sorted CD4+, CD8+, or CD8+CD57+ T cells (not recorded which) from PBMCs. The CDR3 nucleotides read TGCAGTGCTAGAAGACAGGGGACGACAGATACGCAGTATTTT. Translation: CSARRQGTTDTQYF.